Listed below are T cell receptor beta chains from one sample, sequenced in a study of vaccination and CD4 T cells after COVID-19. TCRdb processed the PCR reads anew with MiXCR; each CDR3 protein has one entry. The table shows approximately 11,000 distinct CDR3 sequences, with roughly 73% occurring only once. Their specific antigens are unknown. Sequenced input: CD4+ T cells from blood, cultured in vitro. Every receptor here comes from a human donor who had recovered from COVID-19. The CDR3 runs from the conserved cysteine through the conserved F or W.

v_gene	j_gene	CDR3aa
TRBV6-1	TRBJ1-2	CASSEARGQGAWGYTF
TRBV5-3	TRBJ1-1	CASSSYRDWMNTEAFF
TRBV6-2/TRBV6-3	TRBJ2-7	CASRRTSGSGTYEQYF
TRBV12-3/TRBV12-4	TRBJ1-5	CASSPGQGHNQPQHF
TRBV28	TRBJ1-2	CASSPGGWGYTF
TRBV24-1	TRBJ1-5	CAAARGSNQPQHF
TRBV28	TRBJ2-1	CASSPPRGNGNEQFF
TRBV20-1	TRBJ2-5	CSARLTSAQETQYF
TRBV24-1	TRBJ2-5	CATSDWEGRPQETQYF
TRBV7-2	TRBJ1-5	CASSLVGQGSQPQHF
TRBV30	TRBJ1-5	CAWSSGGQGRGQPQHF
TRBV5-4	TRBJ2-7	CASSLDEGEQYF
TRBV20-1	TRBJ2-7	CSALWGRGEQYF
TRBV12-3/TRBV12-4	TRBJ1-2	CASREGPGQGAADTF
TRBV6-1	TRBJ2-7	CASRRQPAQSHEQYF
TRBV2	TRBJ2-5	CASSVGGETQYF
TRBV7-9	TRBJ2-4	CASSLSLLAKNIQYF
TRBV7-2	TRBJ2-5	CASSLPPAGAQYF
TRBV6-1	TRBJ2-2	CAITDREDTGELFF
TRBV27	TRBJ1-1	CASSLGVENTEAFF
TRBV6-1	TRBJ2-5	CASSEAGGPLGETQYF
TRBV29-1	TRBJ1-2	CSVGQGRGYTF
TRBV20-1	TRBJ1-1	CSARVPGTGNTEAFF
TRBV20-1	TRBJ1-2	CSAKGAHPYTF
TRBV24-1	TRBJ2-5	CATSDPRDTVVGTQYF
TRBV24-1	TRBJ1-5	CATSEGGGSSNQPQHF
TRBV28	TRBJ1-6	CASSSYGVQYNSPLHF
TRBV20-1	TRBJ1-5	CSTPSGEGTSNQPQHF
TRBV7-2	TRBJ1-2	CASSNGQGHYGYTF
TRBV3-1	TRBJ2-3	CASSQARGMDTQYF
TRBV7-2	TRBJ1-2	CASSRGGAGGYTF
TRBV10-3	TRBJ2-1	CAISVSSYNEQFF
TRBV6-1	TRBJ1-5	CASGAFRGSQPQHF
TRBV10-2	TRBJ2-5	CASRENPGGETQYF
TRBV20-1	TRBJ2-7	CSVIGTGDHEQYF
TRBV19	TRBJ2-7	CASSRQGGYEQYF
TRBV30	TRBJ1-6	CAWSVEGTLGNSPLHF
TRBV6-1	TRBJ1-1	CASRQRTGKANTEAFF
TRBV28	TRBJ1-6	CASRGSSSYNSPLHF
TRBV20-1	TRBJ2-1	CSGVAGVLNEQFF
TRBV27	TRBJ2-4	CASSSRLPTVPLRIQYF
TRBV7-3	TRBJ1-1	CASSLGPPLNTEAFF
TRBV21-1	TRBJ2-5	CASSGGGGRKTQYF
TRBV30	TRBJ2-7	CAWGTDISYEQYF
TRBV4-2	TRBJ2-2	CASSHVQGSDTGELFF
TRBV20-1	TRBJ2-7	CSAARLAGRYEQYF
TRBV6-2/TRBV6-3	TRBJ2-7	CASSSGLISHEQYF
TRBV6-1	TRBJ2-1	CASSYLAGGLNEQFF
TRBV11-3	TRBJ1-5	CASSSDSQWGPQHF
TRBV18	TRBJ1-2	CASSPPGQMGGYTF
TRBV7-9	TRBJ2-4	CASSLGVKNIQYF
TRBV6-2/TRBV6-3	TRBJ2-3	CASSLSRPLVDTQYF
TRBV14	TRBJ2-2	CAGSQVAGHANTGELFF
TRBV27	TRBJ1-3	CASSFRFGNTIYF